A single sample gave rise to the 20 T cell receptor beta chains below, sequenced in a study of T-cell reconstitution after alpha-beta-depleted transplantation in children. Unique molecular identifiers featured in how the TCRbeta library was prepared. TCRdb re-analysed the PCR reads in MiXCR, keeping a single row per CDR3 protein. Found here are about a million distinct CDR3 sequences, roughly 29% of them singletons; the top ten hold roughly 31%. The sequencing here drew on PBMCs, mostly from graft donor cells, taken 360 days after TCRalphabeta/CD19-depleted stem cell transplant. Receptors originate from a boy in the first two years of life who had a stem cell transplant for SCID, so the T cells may come from the graft donor.

This chain connects TRBV29-1 to TRBJ2-1, with D possibly TRBD1 on 6 matching bases. Germline V gives CDR1 SQVTM, CDR2 ANQGSEA. Trimming left V 4 bases short and J 5 bases short, with 15 bases between. The CDR3 is made up of 14 amino acids. The CDR3 bases are TGCAGCGTTGGACCGGACAGCCCCCACAATGAGCAGTTCTTC. It codes for CSVGPDSPHNEQFF.

This chain uses TRBV20-1 with TRBJ2-5; the match to TRBD2 covers 11 bases. CDR3 length equals 16 residues. Germline values: CDR1 DFQATT, CDR2 SNEGSKA (reference sequence). J was trimmed by 2 bases and V by 6 bases; bases with no gene match: 11. DNA for the CDR3: TGCAGTGCCCAGGTCCCTAGCGGGGGGACACAAGAGACCCAGTACTTC. Translated, it gives CSAQVPSGGTQETQYF.

The chain employs TRBV5-1 and TRBJ2-7; 9 bases agree with TRBD2. The length of the CDR3 is 16 residues. With 0 bases clipped from V and 5 bases from J, the junction kept 9 bases outside the gene matches. Germline assignment: CDR1 SGHRS and CDR2 YFSETQ. DNA of the CDR3: TGCGCCAGCAGCTTGGAACAAATAGCGGGGGAAGACGAGCAGTACTTC. Translation: CASSLEQIAGEDEQYF.

Many counts were recorded for this clonotype. The rearrangement uses TRBV5-1 and TRBJ1-1, with D tentatively TRBD1 (5 bases). The CDR3 consists of 18 residues. Trimming left V 4 bases short and J 0 bases short, with 22 bases between. CDR1 and CDR2 (germline): SGHRS, YFSETQ. DNA for the CDR3: TGCGCCAGCAGCGAGACAGCCTACGAGTTTTCTCTGAACACTGAAGCTTTCTTT. Amino acids: CASSETAYEFSLNTEAFF.

This clonotype was detected a few times. The chain links TRBV5-1 to TRBJ2-2, with no clear D. CDR3 length: 13 residues. Trimming stripped 3 bases from V and 4 bases from J, with 7 bases between. Looked up from germline, CDR1 is SGHRS and CDR2 is YFSETQ. The CDR3 protein is CASSSHFTGELFF. The CDR3 DNA reads as TGCGCCAGCAGCTCCCATTTCACCGGGGAGCTGTTTTTT.

This clonotype was seen only a few times. J is TRBJ1-1 and V is TRBV20-1; 8 positions match TRBD1. Germline V CDR1 and CDR2: DFQATT, SNEGSKA (reference sequence). The length of the CDR3 is 15 residues. With V trimmed by 0 bases and J by 5 bases, 8 bases remained unmatched. The CDR3 region is CSARDYRTGRTEAFF. In DNA, the CDR3 is TGCAGTGCTAGAGATTACCGGACAGGGCGGACTGAAGCTTTCTTT.

V and J are TRBV3-1 and TRBJ2-5; 8 positions agree with TRBD2. The CDR3 runs to 17 residues. Germline loops: CDR1 LGHDT, CDR2 YNNKEL (reference sequence). Unmatched junction bases numbered 10, after V lost 4 bases and J lost 0 bases. The CDR3 protein is CASSLSVTSADQETQYF. The CDR3, as DNA: TGTGCCAGCAGCCTCAGCGTGACTAGCGCAGACCAAGAGACCCAGTACTTC.

At least ten counts were recorded for this clonotype. The rearrangement links TRBV5-1 to TRBJ2-5; D is unresolved. Trimming pared 4 bases from V and 5 bases from J, leaving 12 bases between. The V gene's germline CDR1 is SGHRS and CDR2 YFSETQ. The CDR3 is 13 residues long. The CDR3 is CASSRGPQETQYF. The DNA for the CDR3 is TGCGCCAGCAGCCGTGGACCACAGGAGACCCAGTACTTC.

This clonotype occurred a few times. The CDR3 loop is CSAAEYNEQFF. In DNA, the CDR3 is TGCAGTGCTGCGGAGTACAATGAGCAGTTCTTC. This chain joins TRBV20-1 and TRBJ2-1; D is undetermined. Per germline, CDR1 DFQATT and CDR2 SNEGSKA (reference sequence). V lost 5 bases, J lost 4 bases, and 6 bases lay in between. The CDR3 has 11 residues.

The rearrangement links TRBV27 to TRBJ1-1; D is ambiguous. Germline V CDR1 and CDR2: MNHEY, SMNVEV (reference sequence). CDR3 length: 13 residues. V dropped 4 bases and J dropped 4 bases, with 10 bases sitting between them. CDR3 DNA sequence: TGTGCCAGCAGTTGGAGTTATAGCACTGAAGCTTTCTTT. Its protein product is CASSWSYSTEAFF.

This clonotype was seen only a few times. The V call is TRBV24-1, the J call TRBJ2-7; D possibly corresponds to TRBD1 (6 bases). The germline V and J ends were trimmed by 7 bases and 3 bases, with 12 bases remaining between them. The CDR3 length is 13 residues. Germline V gives CDR1 KGHDR, CDR2 SFDVKD. As DNA, the CDR3 is TGTGCCACCAGAGGACCGGACAGCTACGAGCAGTACTTC. Its protein is CATRGPDSYEQYF.

The rearrangement links TRBV5-1 to TRBJ2-1, with D possibly called TRBD1 or TRBD2 (5 bases each). Between the trimmed V and J ends, which lost 2 bases and 3 bases, there was a span of 12 bases. Germline V lookup: CDR1 SGHRS, CDR2 YFSETQ. The CDR3 totals 15 residues. The CDR3 here is CASSFGDGGYNEQFF. The CDR3 DNA reads TGCGCCAGCAGCTTCGGGGACGGAGGCTACAATGAGCAGTTCTTC.

The chain carries TRBV18 and TRBJ2-2, with D possibly being TRBD2 (6 bases). V lost 5 bases and J lost 5, with 18 bases in between. Germline CDR1 KGHSH, CDR2 LQKENI. The CDR3 is made up of 16 amino acids. The CDR3 sequence: CASSVPGLRSTGELFF. The CDR3 region has the DNA TGTGCCAGCTCAGTTCCGGGACTGCGATCGACCGGGGAGCTGTTTTTT.

This clonotype showed up just a few times. J is TRBJ2-7 and V is TRBV2; either TRBD1 or TRBD2 may fit D (6 bases each). Germline V lookup: CDR1 SNHLY, CDR2 FYNNEI. The V and J ends lost 2 bases and 5 bases respectively, with 22 bases between them. The CDR3 totals 17 residues. The CDR3 nucleotides read TGTGCCAGCAGTGAAAATCGTATGGGGGGCGTGTGGGACGAGCAGTACTTC. Protein product: CASSENRMGGVWDEQYF.

This clonotype has ten or more counts. The V and J genes are TRBV20-1 and TRBJ2-1, with 8 bases matching TRBD2. This CDR3 comprises 17 residues. Germline V CDR1 and CDR2: DFQATT, SNEGSKA (reference sequence). V shed 5 bases and J 7 bases; nucleotides not matched to a gene: 19. The CDR3 spells CSARRLGGGTLRNEQFF. CDR3 bases: TGCAGTGCTCGCCGATTGGGCGGGGGGACTTTACGGAATGAGCAGTTCTTC.

The chain recombines TRBV7-9 with TRBJ1-1; 7 positions match TRBD1. The CDR3 length is 14 residues. V trimming: 5 bases; J trimming: 4 bases; junction bases outside the gene matches: 7. Germline V CDR1 and CDR2: SEHNR, FQNEAQ (reference sequence). The CDR3 DNA reads TGTGCCAGCAGCCAGGAAGGGGGCATCACTGAAGCTTTCTTT. Translating it yields CASSQEGGITEAFF.

The chain combines TRBV3-1 with TRBJ1-1; tentative D call: TRBD1 (5 bases). V was clipped by 4 bases and J by 2 bases, with 14 bases between them. CDR1 LGHDT and CDR2 YNNKEL come from the germline V gene (reference sequence). This CDR3 region has 15 residues. CDR3 sequence: CASSLWDRSNTEAFF. Here the CDR3 DNA reads TGTGCCAGCAGCCTCTGGGACCGTTCTAACACTGAAGCTTTCTTT.

The V and J genes are TRBV10-3 and TRBJ2-7; D perhaps matches TRBD2 (7 bases). From germline, CDR1 is ENHRY and CDR2 SYGVKD. The V and J ends lost 5 bases and 2 bases respectively, with 13 bases between them. This CDR3 has 14 amino acids. The CDR3 protein is CAISPTGGPYEQYF. CDR3 bases: TGTGCCATCAGTCCGACGGGGGGCCCCTACGAGCAGTACTTC.

A few counts support this clonotype. V gene TRBV20-1 combines with J gene TRBJ2-3, with TRBD2 matching over 11 bases. The length of the CDR3 is 15 residues. V was clipped by 5 bases and J by 0 bases; unmatched bases: 4. The germline CDR1 and CDR2 sequences are DFQATT and SNEGSKA (reference sequence). In nucleotides, the CDR3 is TGCAGTGCTGAGCTAGCGGGGGGTAGCACAGATACGCAGTATTTT. Translated: CSAELAGGSTDTQYF.

The chain employs TRBV24-1 and TRBJ2-3; D unclear. There are 15 residues in the CDR3. CDR1 is KGHDR and CDR2 is SFDVKD in the germline V gene. With 2 bases removed from V and 0 bases from J, the gap between germline ends came to 8 bases. CDR3 residues: CATSDSEVSTDTQYF. The CDR3 DNA reads as TGTGCCACCAGTGATTCGGAAGTCAGCACAGATACGCAGTATTTT.